This TCR beta chain was sequenced during a study of CD8 T cells in Susac syndrome. General study results and limits: The CD4+ T cell repertoires in Susac syndrome did not show any clonal expansion.

With respect to this clonotype: Its antigen is undetermined.

A quantity of about 0.5 to 1 ug RNA underwent reverse transcription using random hexamers. Amplification of TCR beta CDR3 across 54 Vbeta and 13 Jbeta was performed with immunoSEQ multiplex PCR. TCRdb reprocessed the immunoSEQ multiplex PCR reads with MiXCR, giving one entry per CDR3 protein. The table lists around 230,000 distinct CDR3 sequences, 95% to 97% of them singletons. CD8+ and CD4+ T cells circulating in blood were sequenced for TCR beta. The patients with Susac syndrome satisfied recently defined diagnostic criteria for either definite or probable disease. The CDR3 runs 16 residues. Germline CDR1 reads MNHEY; CDR2 reads SMNVEV (reference sequence). Trimming removed 5 bases from V and 6 bases from J, with 20 bases in between.

The sequencing sample was made of CD4+ T cells from PBMCs. The clonotype comes from a human donor with Susac syndrome. The genes are TRBV27 and TRBJ1-5; maybe TRBD1 (6 bases). In DNA form, the CDR3 reads TGTGCCAGCAGTGGAAAGATAACAGGGACTGGTCAGCCCCAGCATTTT. This sequence encodes CASSGKITGTGQPQHF.